This T cell receptor (beta chain) stems from a study of OX40 agonist ivuxolimab in advanced cancers. Study-level background: Three patients, one with hepatocellular carcinoma and two with cutaneous melanoma, responded partially.

Details on this clone: Its antigen is unknown.

The V segment lost 4 bases and the J segment 6 bases; nucleotides outside the gene matches: 7. Per germline, CDR1 SGHNT and CDR2 YYREEE (reference sequence). The CDR3 length is 13 residues. Using immunoSEQ multiplex PCR, the repertoire was profiled, and TCRdb retains in-frame clones only, with some absent. The table lists some 74,000 clones, around 93% of them singletons. Study observations and caveats: Among T cells, CD8+ cells averaged more expanded clones than CD4+ cells.

The sequences come from CD4+ or CD8+ T cells sorted from blood, collected in a trial of the OX40 agonist ivuxolimab. The receptor's source is an adult with an advanced solid tumor such as melanoma, head and neck, liver or kidney cancer. The chain combines TRBV5-4 with TRBJ2-7, with TRBD1 identical over 7 bases. The CDR3 DNA is TGTGCCAGCAGCCCCCGACAGGGTAGCGAGCAGTACTTC. Translated, it gives CASSPRQGSEQYF.